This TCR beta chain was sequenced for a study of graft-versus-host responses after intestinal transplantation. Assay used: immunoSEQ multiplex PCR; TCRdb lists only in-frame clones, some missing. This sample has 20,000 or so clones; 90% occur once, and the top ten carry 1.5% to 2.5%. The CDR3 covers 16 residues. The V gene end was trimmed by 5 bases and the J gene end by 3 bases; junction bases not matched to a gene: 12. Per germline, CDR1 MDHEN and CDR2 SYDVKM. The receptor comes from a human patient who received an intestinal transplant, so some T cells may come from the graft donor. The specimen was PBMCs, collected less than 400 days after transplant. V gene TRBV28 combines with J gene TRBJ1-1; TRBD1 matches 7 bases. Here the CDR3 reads CASSPGGGGGDTEAFF. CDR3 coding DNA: TGTGCCAGCAGTCCGGGAGGGGGCGGAGGTGACACTGAAGCTTTCTTT.